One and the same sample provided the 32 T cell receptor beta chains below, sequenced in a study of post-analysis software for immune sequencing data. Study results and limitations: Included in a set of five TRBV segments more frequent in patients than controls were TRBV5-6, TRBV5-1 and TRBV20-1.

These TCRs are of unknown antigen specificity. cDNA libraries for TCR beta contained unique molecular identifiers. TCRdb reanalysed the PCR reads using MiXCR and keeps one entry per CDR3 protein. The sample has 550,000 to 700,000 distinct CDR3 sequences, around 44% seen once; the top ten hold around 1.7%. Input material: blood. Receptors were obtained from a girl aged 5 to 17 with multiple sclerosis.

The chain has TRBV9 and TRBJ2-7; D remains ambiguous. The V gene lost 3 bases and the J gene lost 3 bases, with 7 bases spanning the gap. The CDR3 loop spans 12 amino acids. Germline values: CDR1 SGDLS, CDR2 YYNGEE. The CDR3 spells CASSANDYEQYF. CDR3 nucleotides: TGTGCCAGCAGCGCAAACGACTACGAGCAGTACTTC.

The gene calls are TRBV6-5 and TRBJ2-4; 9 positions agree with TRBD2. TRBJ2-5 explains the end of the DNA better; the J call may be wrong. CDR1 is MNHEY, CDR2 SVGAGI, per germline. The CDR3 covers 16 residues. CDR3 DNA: TGTGCCAGCAGTCTCCTCTGGCGGGGGGGCCGGGAGACCCAGTACTTC. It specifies CASSLLWRGGRETQYF.

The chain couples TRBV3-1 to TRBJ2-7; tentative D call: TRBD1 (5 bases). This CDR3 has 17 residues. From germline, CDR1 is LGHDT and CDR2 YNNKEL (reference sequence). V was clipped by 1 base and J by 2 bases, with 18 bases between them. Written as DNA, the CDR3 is TGTGCCAGCAGCCAAGCAGGGTTCTCAGGGTGGACCTACGAGCAGTACTTC. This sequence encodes CASSQAGFSGWTYEQYF.

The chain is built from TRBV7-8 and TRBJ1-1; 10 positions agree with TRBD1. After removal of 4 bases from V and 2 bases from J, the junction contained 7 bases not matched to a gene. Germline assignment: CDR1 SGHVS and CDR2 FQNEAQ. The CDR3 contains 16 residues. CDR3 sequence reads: CASSSGQGVVNTEAFF. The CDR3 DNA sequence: TGTGCCAGCAGCTCAGGACAGGGGGTGGTAAACACTGAAGCTTTCTTT.

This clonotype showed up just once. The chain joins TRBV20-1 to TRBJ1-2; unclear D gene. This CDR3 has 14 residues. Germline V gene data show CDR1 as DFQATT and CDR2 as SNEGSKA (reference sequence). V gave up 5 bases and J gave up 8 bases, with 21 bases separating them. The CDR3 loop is CSASRPDGPRGYTF. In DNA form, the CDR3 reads TGCAGTGCTTCCCGTCCGGACGGGCCCCGGGGCTACACCTTC.

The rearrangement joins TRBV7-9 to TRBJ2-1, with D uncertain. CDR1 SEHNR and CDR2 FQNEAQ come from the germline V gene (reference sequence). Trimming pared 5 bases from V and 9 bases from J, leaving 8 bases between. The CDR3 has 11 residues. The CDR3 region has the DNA TGTGCCAGCAGCCCCCGCGTTGAGCAGTTCTTC. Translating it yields CASSPRVEQFF.

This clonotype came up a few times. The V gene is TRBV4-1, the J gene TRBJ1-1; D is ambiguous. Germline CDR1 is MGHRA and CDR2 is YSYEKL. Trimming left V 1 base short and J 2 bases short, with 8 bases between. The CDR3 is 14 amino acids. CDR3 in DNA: TGCGCCAGCAGCCAAGTTTTGGGAAACACTGAAGCTTTCTTT. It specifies CASSQVLGNTEAFF.

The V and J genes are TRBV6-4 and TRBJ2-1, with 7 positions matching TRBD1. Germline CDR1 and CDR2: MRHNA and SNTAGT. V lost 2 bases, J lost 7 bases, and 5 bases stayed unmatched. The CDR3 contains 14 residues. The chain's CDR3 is CASSDAGGSNEQFF. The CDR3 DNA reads TGTGCCAGCAGTGACGCAGGGGGTAGTAATGAGCAGTTCTTC.

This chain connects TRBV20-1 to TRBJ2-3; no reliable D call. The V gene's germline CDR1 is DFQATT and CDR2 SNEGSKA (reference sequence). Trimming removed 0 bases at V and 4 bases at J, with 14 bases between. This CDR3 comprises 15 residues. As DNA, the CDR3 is TGCAGTGCTAGAGATTTCCGGGTTCACGCAGATACGCAGTATTTT. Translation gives CSARDFRVHADTQYF.

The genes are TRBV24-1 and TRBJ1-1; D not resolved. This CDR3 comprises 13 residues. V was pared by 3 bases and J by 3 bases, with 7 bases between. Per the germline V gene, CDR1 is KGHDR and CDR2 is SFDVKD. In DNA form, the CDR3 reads TGTGCCACCAGTGATGATACGGACACTGAAGCTTTCTTT. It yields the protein CATSDDTDTEAFF.

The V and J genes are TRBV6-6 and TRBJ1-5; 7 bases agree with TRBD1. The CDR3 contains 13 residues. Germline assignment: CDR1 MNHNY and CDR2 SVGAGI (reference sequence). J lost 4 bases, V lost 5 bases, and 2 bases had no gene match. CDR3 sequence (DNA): TGTGCCAGCAGTGTACAGGGGAATCAGCCCCAGCATTTT. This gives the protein CASSVQGNQPQHF.

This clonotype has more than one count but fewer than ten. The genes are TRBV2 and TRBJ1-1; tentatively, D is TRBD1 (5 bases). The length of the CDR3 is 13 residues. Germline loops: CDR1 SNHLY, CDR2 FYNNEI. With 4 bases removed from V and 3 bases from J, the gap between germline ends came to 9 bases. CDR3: CASSGGGYTEAFF. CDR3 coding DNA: TGTGCCAGCAGTGGTGGGGGTTACACTGAAGCTTTCTTT.

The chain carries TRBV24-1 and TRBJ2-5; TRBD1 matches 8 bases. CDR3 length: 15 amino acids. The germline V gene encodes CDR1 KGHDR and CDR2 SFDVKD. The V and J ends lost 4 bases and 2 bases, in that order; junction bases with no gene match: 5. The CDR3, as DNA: TGTGCCACCAGTGACCCGGGACAGGCGCAAGAGACCCAGTACTTC. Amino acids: CATSDPGQAQETQYF.

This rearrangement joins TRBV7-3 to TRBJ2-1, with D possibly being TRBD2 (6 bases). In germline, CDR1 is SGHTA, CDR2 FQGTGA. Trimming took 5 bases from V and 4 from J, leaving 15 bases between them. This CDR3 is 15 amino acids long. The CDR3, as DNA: TGTGCCAGCAGCCTGGGCGGGGCGATTTACAATGAGCAGTTCTTC. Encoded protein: CASSLGGAIYNEQFF.

The CDR3 nucleotides are TGTGCCAGCAGCCTGGGACAGGGGCCGGGAGGCTACACCTTC. Translation gives CASSLGQGPGGYTF. The V call is TRBV5-5, the J call TRBJ1-2; 10 nucleotides match TRBD1. CDR1 is SGHKS and CDR2 is YYEKEE in the germline V gene (reference sequence). The CDR3 runs 14 residues. V lost 4 bases and J lost 8; bases outside the gene matches: 8.

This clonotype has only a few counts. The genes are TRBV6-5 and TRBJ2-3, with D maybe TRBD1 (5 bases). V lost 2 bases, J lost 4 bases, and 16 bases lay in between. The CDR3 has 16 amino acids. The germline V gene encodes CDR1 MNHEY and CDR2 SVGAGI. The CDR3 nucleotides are TGTGCCAGCAGTTACGGGGCCGAGATAGGGGCAGATACGCAGTATTTT. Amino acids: CASSYGAEIGADTQYF.

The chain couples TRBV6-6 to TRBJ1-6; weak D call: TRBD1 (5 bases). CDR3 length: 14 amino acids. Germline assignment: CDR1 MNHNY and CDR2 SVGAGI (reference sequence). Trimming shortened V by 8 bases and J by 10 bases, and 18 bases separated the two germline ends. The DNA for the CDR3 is TGTGCCAGCGCCCGGGGAGGGGATCAATCACCCCTCCACTTT. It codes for CASARGGDQSPLHF.

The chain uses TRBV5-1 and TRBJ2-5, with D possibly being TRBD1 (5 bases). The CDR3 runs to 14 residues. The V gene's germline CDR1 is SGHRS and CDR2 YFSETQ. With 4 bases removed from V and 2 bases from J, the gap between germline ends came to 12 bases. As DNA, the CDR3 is TGCGCCAGCAGCCATACAGGTGATCAAGAGACCCAGTACTTC. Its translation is CASSHTGDQETQYF.

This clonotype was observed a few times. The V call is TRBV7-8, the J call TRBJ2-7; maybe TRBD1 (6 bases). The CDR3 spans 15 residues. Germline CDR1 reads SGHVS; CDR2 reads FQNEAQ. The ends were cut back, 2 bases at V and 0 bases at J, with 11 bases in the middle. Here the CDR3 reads CASSLSDSYSYEQYF. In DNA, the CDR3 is TGTGCCAGCAGCTTATCGGACAGTTACTCCTACGAGCAGTACTTC.

The CDR3 DNA reads TGTGCCAGCAGCCCCCCCATTGGGCAGGCTGAAGCTTTCTTT. Its protein is CASSPPIGQAEAFF. The chain joins TRBV7-2 to TRBJ1-1, with no clear D. The germline V gene has CDR1 SGHTA and CDR2 FQGNSA. This CDR3 contains 14 residues. Trimming took off 5 bases at V and 6 bases at J, with 16 bases between the two ends. The full variable domain, its missing parts supplied by reference TRBV7-2 and TRBJ1-1, is GAGVSQSPSNKVTEKGKDVELRCDPISGHTALYWYRQSLGQGLEFLIYFQGNSAPDKSGLPSDRFSAERTGGSVSTLTIQRTQQEDSAVYLCASSPPIGQAEAFFGQGTRLTVV.

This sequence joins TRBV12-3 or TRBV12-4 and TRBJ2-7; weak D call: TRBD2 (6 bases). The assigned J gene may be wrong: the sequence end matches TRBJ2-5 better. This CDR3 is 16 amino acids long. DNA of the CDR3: TGTGCCAGCAGTCCGCGACTAGTTCAAGTGGGGGAGACCCAGTACTTC. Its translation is CASSPRLVQVGETQYF.

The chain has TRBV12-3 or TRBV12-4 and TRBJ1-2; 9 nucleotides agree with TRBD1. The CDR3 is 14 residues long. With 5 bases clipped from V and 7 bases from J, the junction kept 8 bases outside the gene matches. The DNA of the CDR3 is TGTGCCAGCAGTCTCGACAGGGGGAAGAGTGGCTACACCTTC. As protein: CASSLDRGKSGYTF.

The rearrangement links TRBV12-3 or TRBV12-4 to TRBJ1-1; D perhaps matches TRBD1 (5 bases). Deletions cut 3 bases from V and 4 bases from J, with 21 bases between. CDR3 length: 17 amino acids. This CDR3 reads CASSFSGLSSSGTEAFF. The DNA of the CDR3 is TGTGCCAGCAGTTTCTCAGGGTTATCTAGCTCGGGCACTGAAGCTTTCTTT.

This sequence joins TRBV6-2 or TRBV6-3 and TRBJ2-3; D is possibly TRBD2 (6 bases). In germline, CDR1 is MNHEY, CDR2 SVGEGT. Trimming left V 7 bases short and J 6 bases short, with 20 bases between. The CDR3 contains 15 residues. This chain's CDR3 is CASTARAGQADTQYF. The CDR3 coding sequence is TGTGCCAGCACCGCGAGAGCGGGCCAGGCGGATACGCAGTATTTT.

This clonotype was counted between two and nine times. CDR3 in amino acids: CSASGSIKDIQYF. The CDR3 coding sequence is TGCAGTGCTAGCGGGAGTATTAAGGACATTCAGTACTTC. The chain carries TRBV20-1 and TRBJ2-4, with D possibly matching TRBD2 (6 bases). Germline V gene data show CDR1 as DFQATT and CDR2 as SNEGSKA (reference sequence). The ends were cut back, 3 bases at V and 8 bases at J, with 14 bases in the middle. The CDR3 length is 13 residues.

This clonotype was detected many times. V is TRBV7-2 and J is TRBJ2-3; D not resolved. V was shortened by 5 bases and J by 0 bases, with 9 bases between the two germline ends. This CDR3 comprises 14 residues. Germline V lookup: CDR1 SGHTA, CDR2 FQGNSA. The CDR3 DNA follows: TGTGCCAGCAGCCCTCGCTCTAGCACAGATACGCAGTATTTT. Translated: CASSPRSSTDTQYF.

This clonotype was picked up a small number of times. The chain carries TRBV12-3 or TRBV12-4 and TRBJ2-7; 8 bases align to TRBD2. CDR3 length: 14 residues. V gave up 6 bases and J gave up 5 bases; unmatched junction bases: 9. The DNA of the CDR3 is TGTGCCAGCAGGTTGGCGGGAGGACCTGACGAGCAGTACTTC. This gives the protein CASRLAGGPDEQYF.

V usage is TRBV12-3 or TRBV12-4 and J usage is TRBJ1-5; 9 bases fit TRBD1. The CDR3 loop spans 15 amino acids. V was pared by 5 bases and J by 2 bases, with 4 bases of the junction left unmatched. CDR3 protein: CASSPRTGGNQPQHF. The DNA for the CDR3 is TGTGCCAGCAGTCCCAGGACAGGGGGCAATCAGCCCCAGCATTTT.

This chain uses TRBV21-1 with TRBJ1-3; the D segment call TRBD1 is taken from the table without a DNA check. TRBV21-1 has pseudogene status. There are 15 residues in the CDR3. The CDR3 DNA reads TGTGCCAGCGGCACGACAGTTCTCTCTGGAAACACCATATATTTT. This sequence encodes CASGTTVLSGNTIYF.

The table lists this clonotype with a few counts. CDR3 protein: CASSQIDRPYEQYF. For the CDR3, the DNA is TGTGCCAGCAGCCAGATCGACAGGCCCTACGAGCAGTACTTC. V usage is TRBV4-2 and J usage is TRBJ2-7, with D tentatively TRBD1 (6 bases). The CDR3 is 14 residues long. Per the germline V gene, CDR1 is LGHNA and CDR2 is YNFKEQ. V was shortened by 3 bases and J by 2 bases, with 11 bases between the two germline ends.

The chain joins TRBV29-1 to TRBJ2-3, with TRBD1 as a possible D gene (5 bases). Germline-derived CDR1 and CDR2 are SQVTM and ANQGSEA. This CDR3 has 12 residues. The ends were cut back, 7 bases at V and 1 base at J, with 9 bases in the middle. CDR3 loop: CSGSTGTDTQYF. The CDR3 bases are TGCAGCGGTTCGACAGGCACAGATACGCAGTATTTT.

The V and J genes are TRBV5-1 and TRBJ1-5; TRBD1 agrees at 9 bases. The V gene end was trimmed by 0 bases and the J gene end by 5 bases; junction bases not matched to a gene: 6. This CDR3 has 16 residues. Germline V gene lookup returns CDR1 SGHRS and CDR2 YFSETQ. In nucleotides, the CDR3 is TGCGCCAGCAGCTTGGACCCGGGACAGGGCTATCAGCCCCAGCATTTT. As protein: CASSLDPGQGYQPQHF.